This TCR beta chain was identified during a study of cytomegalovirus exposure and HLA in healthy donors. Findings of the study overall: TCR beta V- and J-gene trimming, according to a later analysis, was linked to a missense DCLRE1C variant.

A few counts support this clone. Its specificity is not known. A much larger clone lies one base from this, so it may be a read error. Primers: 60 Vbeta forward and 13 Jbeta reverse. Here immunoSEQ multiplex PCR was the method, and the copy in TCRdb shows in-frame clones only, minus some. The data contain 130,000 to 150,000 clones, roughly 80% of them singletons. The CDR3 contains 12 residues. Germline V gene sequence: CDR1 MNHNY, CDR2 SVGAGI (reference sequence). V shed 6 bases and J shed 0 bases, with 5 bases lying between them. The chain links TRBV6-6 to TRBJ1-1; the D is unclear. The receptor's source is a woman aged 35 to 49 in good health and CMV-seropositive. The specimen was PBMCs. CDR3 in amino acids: CASSQLNTEAFF. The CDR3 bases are TGTGCCAGCAGCCAGTTGAACACTGAAGCTTTCTTT.